The 28 T cell receptor beta chains below were found in one sample sequenced in a study of shared clonotypes between healthy human individuals. Profiled with immunoSEQ multiplex PCR; TCRdb holds only in-frame clones, not every one. The data hold approximately 88,000 clones, with 68% observed a single time. The sequenced sample was memory CD8+ T cells sorted from blood. Indicated subset: CD45RO+ cells pooled with CCR7-negative TemRA cells. These TCRs come from a man between 25 and 39 years old in good health.

This clone was seen ten or more times. This chain joins TRBV11-3 and TRBJ2-7; D is unclear. The V gene's germline CDR1 is SGHNT and CDR2 YENEEA. V lost 5 bases, J lost 6 bases, and 11 bases lay in between. This CDR3 is built from 12 residues. CDR3 in DNA: TGTGCCAGCAGCCGACTTCTTGTCGAGCAGTACTTC. It codes for CASSRLLVEQYF.

J is TRBJ2-1 and V is TRBV5-6; maybe TRBD2 (5 bases). Germline CDR1 is SGHDT and CDR2 is YYEEEE. The V end lost 3 bases, the J end lost 8 bases, and 15 bases lay between the germline ends. This CDR3 is built from 14 residues. Written as DNA, the CDR3 is TGTGCCAGCAGCTCCGTGGGAGTCGGCGATGAGCAGTTCTTC. It is translated as CASSSVGVGDEQFF.

There are a few counts of this clone. The genes are TRBV19 and TRBJ2-1, with no clear D. Germline assignment: CDR1 LNHDA and CDR2 SQIVND (reference sequence). CDR3 length: 15 amino acids. Trimming took off 3 bases at V and 0 bases at J, with 9 bases between the two ends. CDR3 amino acids: CASSISSNSYNEQFF. CDR3 coding DNA: TGTGCCAGTAGTATCAGCTCAAACTCCTACAATGAGCAGTTCTTC.

The CDR3 nucleotides are TGTGCCAGCAGCGACAGGGGCTTCAATGAGCAGTTCTTC. Protein sequence: CASSDRGFNEQFF. J is TRBJ2-1 and V is TRBV7-9, with 8 nucleotides matching TRBD1. Germline V CDR1 and CDR2: SEHNR, FQNEAQ (reference sequence). The CDR3 contains 13 residues. The V gene end was trimmed by 5 bases and the J gene end by 6 bases; junction bases not matched to a gene: 3.

The rearrangement links TRBV5-1 to TRBJ2-5; 14 bases are shared with TRBD2. The CDR3 totals 15 residues. The V segment lost 5 bases and the J segment 4 bases; nucleotides outside the gene matches: 4. CDR1 and CDR2 from the germline V gene are SGHRS and YFSETQ. The CDR3 protein is CASRMGLAGVETQYF. The CDR3 DNA follows: TGCGCCAGCAGGATGGGACTAGCGGGAGTAGAGACCCAGTACTTC.

The rearrangement joins TRBV28 to TRBJ2-1; a possible D gene is TRBD1 (6 bases). The CDR3 contains 14 residues. Germline lookup yields CDR1 MDHEN and CDR2 SYDVKM. Trimming took off 8 bases at V and 4 bases at J, with 15 bases between the two ends. In DNA form, the CDR3 reads TGTGCCAGCCGACGTTGGGGGCAATACAATGAGCAGTTCTTC. It yields the protein CASRRWGQYNEQFF.

The gene calls are TRBV7-6 and TRBJ1-3, with no clear D. CDR1 is SGHVS, CDR2 FNYEAQ, per germline. The CDR3 extends over 16 amino acids. Trimming pared 1 base from V and 0 bases from J, leaving 10 bases between. CDR3 bases: TGTGCCAGCAGCTTAGTTTTCTCGGGCTCTGGAAACACCATATATTTT. Residues: CASSLVFSGSGNTIYF.

This clone was recorded only once. The chain is built from TRBV28 and TRBJ2-1, with D perhaps TRBD2 (6 bases). Trimming left V 9 bases short and J 8 bases short, with 11 bases between. This CDR3 is 11 amino acids long. Germline lookup yields CDR1 MDHEN and CDR2 SYDVKM. The CDR3 loop is CASAGPDEQFF. As DNA, the CDR3 is TGTGCCAGTGCGGGACCTGATGAGCAGTTCTTC.

This chain links TRBV20-1 with TRBJ1-1; 12 nucleotides align to TRBD1. The germline gives CDR1 DFQATT, CDR2 SNEGSKA (reference sequence). Unmatched junction bases numbered 3, after V lost 7 bases and J lost 9 bases. This CDR3 is built from 11 residues. As DNA, the CDR3 is TGCAGTGGGGGGACAGGGGGCAAAGCTTTCTTT. Residues: CSGGTGGKAFF.

The chain uses TRBV6-9 and TRBJ2-7, with 10 nucleotides matching TRBD1. Germline trimming cut 5 bases from V and 7 bases from J; bases unmatched to any gene: 8. Germline V gene data show CDR1 as MNHGY and CDR2 as SVAAGI. This CDR3 is 14 amino acids long. This CDR3 reads CASSTPGQGREQYF. CDR3 DNA sequence: TGTGCCAGCAGTACACCGGGACAGGGGAGAGAGCAGTACTTC.

This clone was observed once. This may stem from a read error, because a much larger clone lies one nucleotide away. V gene TRBV11-2 combines with J gene TRBJ2-1; 7 bases are a match to TRBD2. V shed 5 bases and J 6 bases; nucleotides not matched to a gene: 10. The CDR3 has 15 residues. In germline, CDR1 is SGHAT, CDR2 FQNNGV. This CDR3 is CASSRGAGVGNEQFF. The CDR3 DNA follows: TGTGCCAGCAGCCGGGGCGCGGGAGTCGGCAATGAGCAGTTCTTC.

This chain connects TRBV7-2 to TRBJ1-1, with D possibly matching TRBD1 (6 bases). CDR3 size: 12 residues. Trimming cost V 5 bases and J 9 bases, with 13 bases left between them. Germline V gives CDR1 SGHTA, CDR2 FQGNSA. The CDR3 reads CASSQPQGQAFF. CDR3 coding DNA: TGTGCCAGCAGCCAGCCACAGGGACAAGCTTTCTTT.

V gene TRBV7-2 combines with J gene TRBJ2-7; 13 nucleotides align to TRBD2. This CDR3 contains 18 residues. J gave up 9 bases and V 1 base, and 15 bases lay outside the gene matches. Per the germline V gene, CDR1 is SGHTA and CDR2 is FQGNSA. CDR3 nucleotide sequence: TGTGCCAGCAGCTTAGAGGCTAGCAGGCCCGGACTAGCGGGAGTGCAGTACTTC. It encodes CASSLEASRPGLAGVQYF.

V and J are TRBV19 and TRBJ2-3, with 8 bases fitting TRBD1. The CDR3 totals 18 residues. Germline values: CDR1 LNHDA, CDR2 SQIVND (reference sequence). V lost 0 bases, J lost 1 base, and 9 bases stayed unmatched. DNA of the CDR3: TGTGCCAGTAGTATAGATCGTGGCAGGGGGCGAGGCACAGATACGCAGTATTTT. It encodes CASSIDRGRGRGTDTQYF.

The chain combines TRBV19 with TRBJ1-5; 7 bases align to TRBD1. V gave up 3 bases and J gave up 5 bases; unmatched junction bases: 7. Germline values: CDR1 LNHDA, CDR2 SQIVND (reference sequence). The CDR3 spans 15 residues. The chain's CDR3 is CASSITGQSYQPQHF. The DNA for the CDR3 is TGTGCCAGTAGTATCACGGGACAGAGTTATCAGCCCCAGCATTTT.

J is TRBJ2-1 and V is TRBV6-1; D possibly matches TRBD1 or TRBD2 (5 bases each). This CDR3 comprises 13 residues. Germline V CDR1 and CDR2: MNHNS, SASEGT. Trimming left V 10 bases short and J 4 bases short, with 14 bases between. The CDR3 spells CAMQGREYNEQFF. Written as DNA, the CDR3 is TGTGCCATGCAGGGACGGGAATACAATGAGCAGTTCTTC.

V usage is TRBV2 and J usage is TRBJ2-7; D may match TRBD1 or TRBD2 (7 bases each). The V gene lost 0 bases and the J gene lost 2 bases, with 11 bases spanning the gap. Germline V gives CDR1 SNHLY, CDR2 FYNNEI. The CDR3 has 15 amino acids. This CDR3 is CASSEAAGQPYEQYF. CDR3 coding DNA: TGTGCCAGCAGTGAAGCAGCGGGACAGCCCTACGAGCAGTACTTC.

The chain employs TRBV6-5 and TRBJ2-2; possibly TRBD1 for D (6 bases). The V and J ends lost 3 bases and 6 bases respectively, with 11 bases between them. This CDR3 has 14 residues. The germline V gene has CDR1 MNHEY and CDR2 SVGAGI. The CDR3 coding sequence is TGTGCCAGCAGTTATACAGGGAGTCCCGGGGAGCTGTTTTTT. Encoded protein: CASSYTGSPGELFF.

The chain combines TRBV27 with TRBJ2-5, with D possibly being TRBD1 (6 bases). With 5 bases removed from V and 1 base from J, the gap between germline ends came to 8 bases. The CDR3 is made up of 13 amino acids. Germline V gives CDR1 MNHEY, CDR2 SMNVEV (reference sequence). The CDR3 nucleotides are TGTGCCAGCAGTCGGACAGTCCAAGAGACCCAGTACTTC. Translating it yields CASSRTVQETQYF.

The V gene is TRBV6-1, the J gene TRBJ1-2; D gene uncertain. V was pared by 1 base and J by 8 bases, with 14 bases between. The germline V gene encodes CDR1 MNHNS and CDR2 SASEGT. This CDR3 spans 14 amino acids. The CDR3 loop is CASSEGSNASGYTF. The CDR3 region has the DNA TGTGCCAGCAGTGAAGGGTCCAACGCCTCCGGCTACACCTTC.

The V and J genes are TRBV27 and TRBJ1-2; 11 bases agree with TRBD1. Germline CDR1 MNHEY, CDR2 SMNVEV (reference sequence). The CDR3 loop spans 13 amino acids. The ends lost 3 bases at V and 9 bases at J; junction bases unmatched: 3. CDR3: CASSFGQGASYTF. The CDR3 nucleotides read TGTGCCAGCAGTTTTGGACAGGGGGCTAGCTACACCTTC.

The V gene is TRBV6-4, the J gene TRBJ2-1, with TRBD1 identical over 7 bases. CDR3 length: 13 amino acids. From germline, CDR1 is MRHNA and CDR2 SNTAGT. The V segment lost 0 bases and the J segment 7 bases; nucleotides outside the gene matches: 0. CDR3 loop: CASSDSDRNEQFF. The CDR3 region has the DNA TGTGCCAGCAGTGACTCGGACAGGAATGAGCAGTTCTTC.

The J gene is TRBJ1-3, the V gene TRBV10-3, with TRBD1 identical over 7 bases. V lost 0 bases, J lost 16 bases, and 12 bases stayed unmatched. From germline, CDR1 is ENHRY and CDR2 SYGVKD. The CDR3 loop spans 14 amino acids. The CDR3 region is CAISESERGQIQYF. As DNA, the CDR3 is TGTGCCATCAGTGAGTCGGAAAGGGGGCAAATCCAGTATTTT.

The rearrangement links TRBV28 to TRBJ2-2; TRBD2 might be the D (5 bases). The germline gives CDR1 MDHEN, CDR2 SYDVKM. The CDR3 is 13 residues long. V was clipped by 8 bases and J by 5 bases, with 12 bases between them. The CDR3 nucleotides read TGTGCCAGCTGCAACGGGGTTACCGGGGAGCTGTTTTTT. Protein sequence: CASCNGVTGELFF. The entire variable domain, with the rest obtained from reference TRBV28 and TRBJ2-2, is as follows: DVKVTQSSRYLVKRTGEKVFLECVQDMDHENMFWYRQDPGLGLRLIYFSYDVKMKEKGDIPEGYSVSREKKERFSLILESASTNQTSMYLCASCNGVTGELFFGEGSRLTVL.

This clone has a handful of counts. CDR3 protein: CASSSPGGEQFF. The CDR3 DNA reads as TGTGCCAGCAGCTCCCCCGGGGGGGAGCAGTTCTTC. The chain joins TRBV5-4 to TRBJ2-1, with 7 positions matching TRBD2. V lost 3 bases to trimming and J lost 10 bases; unmatched junction nucleotides: 4. The CDR3 totals 12 residues. Looked up from germline, CDR1 is SGHNT and CDR2 is YYREEE (reference sequence).

The V gene is TRBV5-1, the J gene TRBJ2-2; TRBD1 agrees at 8 bases. This CDR3 is 16 amino acids long. Germline CDR1 SGHRS, CDR2 YFSETQ. Unmatched junction bases numbered 7, after V lost 6 bases and J lost 0 bases. The CDR3 DNA follows: TGCGCCAGCACCGCGGACAGGGTAACGAACACCGGGGAGCTGTTTTTT. This encodes CASTADRVTNTGELFF.

The J gene is TRBJ2-5, the V gene TRBV9; 9 nucleotides match TRBD2. CDR3 size: 15 residues. Germline V gives CDR1 SGDLS, CDR2 YYNGEE. V lost 3 bases to trimming and J lost 2 bases; unmatched junction nucleotides: 5. The CDR3 loop is CASSEGTSLQETQYF. CDR3 DNA sequence: TGTGCCAGCAGCGAGGGGACTAGCTTACAAGAGACCCAGTACTTC.

This chain connects TRBV28 to TRBJ2-7, with a tentative D call TRBD1 (6 bases). Trimming removed 9 bases at V and 0 bases at J, with 9 bases between. The CDR3 loop spans 12 amino acids. Germline lookup yields CDR1 MDHEN and CDR2 SYDVKM. The CDR3 DNA sequence: TGTGCCAGTCAGGGGAGCTCCTACGAGCAGTACTTC. This gives the protein CASQGSSYEQYF.